The subject of this entry is one T cell receptor beta chain. What it binds is not known. No DNA is given; TCRdb re-called the 5' RACE reads and lists each CDR3 protein once. This sample contains about 380,000 distinct CDR3 sequences. The sample is drawn from a study of T cells expressing NK-cell markers. The germline CDR1 and CDR2 sequences are KGHDR and SFDVKD. The CDR3 loop spans 13 amino acids. Study-wide results and limits: There were several donors in whom these clonotypes also led the CD3+CD56-NKG2C+ fraction.

This receptor was obtained from a man between 18 and 69 years old in good health. The chain uses TRBV24-1 and TRBJ2-3; TCRdb reports TRBD1, a call that lacks DNA to check it against. The sample comprised blood T cells: a sorted CD56 or NKG2C T cell subset, CD4+ or CD8+ T cells, or bulk PBMC T cells (not recorded which). CDR3 loop: CATEDGAGDTQYF.